The rows below give T cell receptor beta chains drawn from one sample of a study of identical twins. TCRdb passed the 5' RACE reads through MiXCR, listing each CDR3 protein once. The repertoire consists of some 460,000 distinct CDR3 sequences, with approximately 15% occurring once and the leading ten covering about 0.54%. These sequences were also reported in another study, on yellow fever vaccine responses in identical twins.

Sequenced input: CD4+ T cells sorted from blood. The receptors come from a young woman in good health. CDR3s include the opening cysteine and the closing phenylalanine or tryptophan. D genes are given only for firm matches. A row's size may be missing; if present it is once, few, many or a size class.

D gene: .
CDR3 length: 15
J gene: TRBJ1-1
V gene: TRBV11-2
clone size: few
CDR3 protein: CASSRFSGVDTEAFF
CDR3 DNA: TGTGCCAGCAGTCGCTTTTCCGGGGTGGACACTGAAGCTTTCTTT

D gene: .
CDR3 length: 11
J gene: TRBJ1-2
V gene: TRBV20-1
clone size: .
CDR3 protein: CSSGTNYGYTF
CDR3 DNA: TGCAGTTCCGGGACTAACTATGGCTACACCTTC

D gene: TRBD2
CDR3 length: 14
J gene: TRBJ2-7
V gene: TRBV27
clone size: .
CDR3 protein: CASRVRGGFYEQYF
CDR3 DNA: TGTGCCAGCAGAGTGCGGGGGGGATTCTACGAGCAGTACTTC

D gene: TRBD2
CDR3 length: 16
J gene: TRBJ2-1
V gene: TRBV6-1
clone size: few
CDR3 protein: CASSELRTSGGSIQFF
CDR3 DNA: TGTGCCAGCAGTGAACTAAGGACTAGCGGGGGGTCCATCCAGTTCTTC

D gene: TRBD1
CDR3 length: 15
J gene: TRBJ2-2
V gene: TRBV7-9
clone size: few
CDR3 protein: CASSYKDRGAGELFF
CDR3 DNA: TGTGCCAGCAGCTACAAGGACAGGGGGGCCGGGGAGCTGTTTTTT

D gene: TRBD2
CDR3 length: 13
J gene: TRBJ2-7
V gene: TRBV20-1
clone size: few
CDR3 protein: CSAASLAGVEQYF
CDR3 DNA: TGCAGTGCCGCGAGTCTAGCGGGGGTTGAGCAGTACTTC

D gene: .
CDR3 length: 14
J gene: TRBJ1-2
V gene: TRBV27
clone size: few
CDR3 protein: CASSLWGDSYGYTF
CDR3 DNA: TGTGCCAGCAGTTTATGGGGAGACTCCTATGGCTACACCTTC

D gene: TRBD2
CDR3 length: 18
J gene: TRBJ2-1
V gene: TRBV11-2
clone size: few
CDR3 protein: CASSLVSSGGISYNEQFF
CDR3 DNA: TGTGCCAGCAGCTTAGTATCCAGCGGGGGCATCTCCTACAATGAGCAGTTCTTC

D gene: .
CDR3 length: 19
J gene: TRBJ2-5
V gene: TRBV5-4
clone size: few
CDR3 protein: CASSLGGTTRYRRGETQYF
CDR3 DNA: TGTGCCAGCAGCTTGGGGGGGACGACGCGTTACAGAAGAGGGGAGACCCAGTACTTC

D gene: TRBD2
CDR3 length: 16
J gene: TRBJ2-7
V gene: TRBV4-1
clone size: few
CDR3 protein: CASSQKTSGKSPEQYF
CDR3 DNA: TGCGCCAGCAGCCAGAAGACTAGCGGGAAAAGTCCCGAGCAGTACTTC

D gene: TRBD1
CDR3 length: 17
J gene: TRBJ2-3
V gene: TRBV15
clone size: few
CDR3 protein: CATSTLQTGIKADTQYF
CDR3 DNA: TGTGCCACCAGCACATTACAGACAGGGATCAAGGCAGATACGCAGTATTTT

D gene: TRBD1
CDR3 length: 13
J gene: TRBJ2-7
V gene: TRBV6-2/TRBV6-3
clone size: .
CDR3 protein: CASRMTGIPEQYF
CDR3 DNA: TGTGCCAGCAGGATGACAGGGATACCCGAGCAGTACTTC

D gene: TRBD2
CDR3 length: 15
J gene: TRBJ2-5
V gene: TRBV3-1
clone size: few
CDR3 protein: CASTSTSGGQETQYF
CDR3 DNA: TGTGCCAGCACCTCAACTAGCGGGGGCCAAGAGACCCAGTACTTC

D gene: .
CDR3 length: 14
J gene: TRBJ2-3
V gene: TRBV7-9
clone size: .
CDR3 protein: CASSLDTLLDTQYF
CDR3 DNA: TGTGCCAGCAGCTTAGATACACTTCTGGATACGCAGTATTTT

D gene: TRBD1
CDR3 length: 17
J gene: TRBJ2-2
V gene: TRBV18
clone size: .
CDR3 protein: CASSPSAAGGNTGELFF
CDR3 DNA: TGTGCCAGCTCACCAAGTGCGGCAGGGGGCAACACCGGGGAGCTGTTTTTT

D gene: TRBD1
CDR3 length: 17
J gene: TRBJ2-3
V gene: TRBV6-1
clone size: few
CDR3 protein: CASSPMRGTGETDTQYF
CDR3 DNA: TGTGCCAGCAGTCCTATGCGAGGGACAGGGGAAACAGATACGCAGTATTTT

D gene: .
CDR3 length: 14
J gene: TRBJ1-4
V gene: TRBV12-3/TRBV12-4
clone size: .
CDR3 protein: CASSSGLSDEKLFF
CDR3 DNA: TGTGCCAGCAGCTCGGGACTTTCGGATGAAAAACTGTTTTTT

D gene: TRBD1
CDR3 length: 13
J gene: TRBJ2-1
V gene: TRBV12-3/TRBV12-4
clone size: few
CDR3 protein: CASSLGQGYEQFF
CDR3 DNA: TGTGCCAGCAGTCTCGGACAGGGGTACGAGCAGTTCTTC

D gene: .
CDR3 length: 15
J gene: TRBJ2-2
V gene: TRBV5-1
clone size: once
CDR3 protein: CASSLLTGDTGELFF
CDR3 DNA: TGCGCCAGCAGCTTGTTGACGGGAGACACCGGGGAGCTGTTTTTT

D gene: .
CDR3 length: 14
J gene: TRBJ2-1
V gene: TRBV2
clone size: .
CDR3 protein: CASSDQTSKNEQFF
CDR3 DNA: TGTGCCAGCAGTGACCAGACTAGTAAGAATGAGCAGTTCTTC

D gene: .
CDR3 length: 14
J gene: TRBJ2-4
V gene: TRBV5-1
clone size: many
CDR3 protein: CASSLGQTKNIQYF
CDR3 DNA: TGCGCCAGCAGCTTAGGACAGACAAAAAACATTCAGTACTTC

D gene: .
CDR3 length: 16
J gene: TRBJ2-2
V gene: TRBV7-3
clone size: few
CDR3 protein: CASSFRGAVDTGELFF
CDR3 DNA: TGTGCCAGCAGCTTCAGGGGGGCTGTCGACACCGGGGAGCTGTTTTTT

D gene: TRBD2
CDR3 length: 14
J gene: TRBJ2-1
V gene: TRBV14
clone size: .
CDR3 protein: CASTSGGPWNEQFF
CDR3 DNA: TGTGCCTCTACGTCGGGAGGGCCTTGGAATGAGCAGTTCTTC

D gene: .
CDR3 length: 11
J gene: TRBJ1-2
V gene: TRBV20-1
clone size: .
CDR3 protein: CSARWADGYTF
CDR3 DNA: TGCAGTGCTAGATGGGCTGATGGCTACACCTTC

D gene: .
CDR3 length: 13
J gene: TRBJ2-7
V gene: TRBV15
clone size: few
CDR3 protein: CATSRGLTYEQYF
CDR3 DNA: TGTGCCACCAGCAGAGGACTTACCTACGAGCAGTACTTC

D gene: .
CDR3 length: 14
J gene: TRBJ2-7
V gene: TRBV5-1
clone size: .
CDR3 protein: CASSFAADTYEQYF
CDR3 DNA: TGCGCCAGCAGCTTCGCGGCGGACACCTACGAGCAGTACTTC

D gene: TRBD2
CDR3 length: 14
J gene: TRBJ2-3
V gene: TRBV19
clone size: .
CDR3 protein: CASAASGYTDTQYF
CDR3 DNA: TGTGCCAGTGCGGCTAGCGGATACACAGATACGCAGTATTTT

D gene: .
CDR3 length: 14
J gene: TRBJ2-2
V gene: TRBV4-3
clone size: many
CDR3 protein: CASSPKLPPWELFF
CDR3 DNA: TGCGCCAGCAGCCCCAAGCTACCTCCCTGGGAGCTGTTTTTT

D gene: .
CDR3 length: 17
J gene: TRBJ1-6
V gene: TRBV9
clone size: few
CDR3 protein: CASSVDPGGSYNSPLHF
CDR3 DNA: TGTGCCAGCAGCGTAGACCCCGGAGGGTCCTATAATTCACCCCTCCACTTT

D gene: .
CDR3 length: 15
J gene: TRBJ1-3
V gene: TRBV27
clone size: .
CDR3 protein: CASSLGGGPGNTIYF
CDR3 DNA: TGTGCCAGCAGTTTAGGGGGTGGACCTGGAAACACCATATATTTT

D gene: TRBD2
CDR3 length: 18
J gene: TRBJ2-1
V gene: TRBV11-1
clone size: .
CDR3 protein: CASSPQAPLAGIYNEQFF
CDR3 DNA: TGTGCCAGCAGCCCCCAAGCCCCTCTAGCGGGGATCTACAATGAGCAGTTCTTC

D gene: TRBD1
CDR3 length: 16
J gene: TRBJ1-6
V gene: TRBV27
clone size: .
CDR3 protein: CASSPSRTGLESPLHF
CDR3 DNA: TGTGCCAGCAGTCCCTCCCGGACAGGGTTAGAATCACCCCTCCACTTT

D gene: TRBD1
CDR3 length: 16
J gene: TRBJ2-5
V gene: TRBV5-1
clone size: .
CDR3 protein: CASSLEGRGLQETQYF
CDR3 DNA: TGCGCCAGCAGCTTGGAAGGCAGGGGGCTACAAGAGACCCAGTACTTC

D gene: TRBD2
CDR3 length: 17
J gene: TRBJ2-1
V gene: TRBV11-2
clone size: .
CDR3 protein: CASSLELSGSSYNEQFF
CDR3 DNA: TGTGCCAGCAGCTTAGAACTCAGCGGGAGCTCCTACAATGAGCAGTTCTTC

D gene: .
CDR3 length: 16
J gene: TRBJ2-7
V gene: TRBV7-9
clone size: few
CDR3 protein: CASSPTPGTKGYEQYF
CDR3 DNA: TGTGCCAGCAGTCCGACCCCAGGGACAAAGGGGTACGAGCAGTACTTC

D gene: TRBD2
CDR3 length: 16
J gene: TRBJ2-3
V gene: TRBV10-1
clone size: few
CDR3 protein: CASSSREGRGSDTQYF
CDR3 DNA: TGCGCCAGCAGTTCGAGGGAGGGCCGAGGCTCAGATACGCAGTATTTT

D gene: TRBD2
CDR3 length: 17
J gene: TRBJ2-2
V gene: TRBV4-1
clone size: .
CDR3 protein: CASSPRTGTSGTGELFF
CDR3 DNA: TGCGCCAGCAGCCCTAGAACGGGGACTAGCGGCACCGGGGAGCTGTTTTTT

D gene: TRBD1
CDR3 length: 17
J gene: TRBJ2-2
V gene: TRBV10-1
clone size: few
CDR3 protein: CASSESISRGLGGELFF
CDR3 DNA: TGCGCCAGCAGTGAGTCGATATCAAGGGGGCTCGGCGGGGAGCTGTTTTTT

D gene: .
CDR3 length: 16
J gene: TRBJ2-5
V gene: TRBV6-2/TRBV6-3
clone size: .
CDR3 protein: CASSRIDPGVRETQYF
CDR3 DNA: TGTGCCAGCAGCCGAATCGACCCAGGGGTTCGAGAGACCCAGTACTTC

D gene: .
CDR3 length: 15
J gene: TRBJ2-2
V gene: TRBV7-2
clone size: .
CDR3 protein: CASSLVEGGAGELFF
CDR3 DNA: TGTGCCAGCAGCTTAGTCGAGGGGGGGGCCGGGGAGCTGTTTTTT

D gene: .
CDR3 length: 12
J gene: TRBJ2-3
V gene: TRBV5-1
clone size: many
CDR3 protein: CASTDSGDTQYF
CDR3 DNA: TGCGCCAGCACCGATAGCGGAGATACGCAGTATTTT

D gene: .
CDR3 length: 12
J gene: TRBJ2-2
V gene: TRBV29-1
clone size: .
CDR3 protein: CSVGPGSGELFF
CDR3 DNA: TGCAGCGTGGGGCCTGGCAGCGGGGAGCTGTTTTTT

D gene: TRBD2
CDR3 length: 17
J gene: TRBJ2-1
V gene: TRBV7-2
clone size: few
CDR3 protein: CASSLGGLLAAKNEQFF
CDR3 DNA: TGTGCCAGCAGCTTAGGAGGTTTGCTAGCGGCTAAGAATGAGCAGTTCTTC

D gene: TRBD2
CDR3 length: 15
J gene: TRBJ2-7
V gene: TRBV7-2
clone size: .
CDR3 protein: CASSFSGGQTYEQYF
CDR3 DNA: TGTGCCAGCAGCTTTAGCGGGGGGCAGACCTACGAGCAGTACTTC

D gene: TRBD1
CDR3 length: 14
J gene: TRBJ2-1
V gene: TRBV11-2
clone size: few
CDR3 protein: CASSIRDSYNEQFF
CDR3 DNA: TGTGCCAGCAGCATCCGGGACAGCTACAATGAGCAGTTCTTC

D gene: .
CDR3 length: 15
J gene: TRBJ1-5
V gene: TRBV28
clone size: .
CDR3 protein: CATQPFGVGNQPQHF
CDR3 DNA: TGTGCCACCCAACCTTTTGGGGTCGGCAATCAGCCCCAGCATTTT